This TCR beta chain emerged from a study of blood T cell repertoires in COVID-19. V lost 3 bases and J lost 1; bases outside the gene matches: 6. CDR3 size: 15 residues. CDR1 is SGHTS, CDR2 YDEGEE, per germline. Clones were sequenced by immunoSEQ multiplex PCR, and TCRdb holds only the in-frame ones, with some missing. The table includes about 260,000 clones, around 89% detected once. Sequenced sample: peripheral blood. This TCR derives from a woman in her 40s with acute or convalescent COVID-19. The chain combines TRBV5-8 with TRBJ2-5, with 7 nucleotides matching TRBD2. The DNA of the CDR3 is TGTGCCAGCAGCTGGGGGGACTACTCCCAAGAGACCCAGTACTTC. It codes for CASSWGDYSQETQYF. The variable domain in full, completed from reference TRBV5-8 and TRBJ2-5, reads EAGVTQSPTHLIKTRGQQATLRCSPISGHTSVYWYQQALGLGLQFLLWYDEGEERNRGNFPPRFSGRQFPNYSSELNVNALELEDSALYLCASSWGDYSQETQYFGPGTRLLVL.